The 14 T cell receptor beta chains below all came from one sample that was sequenced in a study of cytomegalovirus exposure and HLA in healthy donors. Vbeta (60) and Jbeta (13) primers were used in the PCR. Sequenced by immunoSEQ multiplex PCR; TCRdb stores in-frame clones only, minus some. The profile covers about 100,000 clones, with approximately 84% appearing a single time and about 2.2% taken by the ten largest. The sequenced material came from PBMCs. These receptors were taken from a man aged 30 to 39 in good health and CMV-seronegative.

The chain recombines TRBV30 with TRBJ2-5, with no clear D. The V end was cut by 2 bases, the J end by 7 bases, with 14 bases between. Looked up from germline, CDR1 is GTSNPN and CDR2 is SVGIG (reference sequence). The CDR3 consists of 13 residues. The CDR3 sequence is CAWSRLQYGTQYF. DNA for the CDR3: TGTGCCTGGAGTAGATTACAGTACGGGACCCAGTACTTC. Filled out from reference TRBV30 and TRBJ2-5, the complete variable domain reads SQTIHQWPATLVQPVGSPLSLECTVEGTSNPNLYWYRQAAGRGLQLLFYSVGIGQISSEVPQNLSASRPQDRQFILSSKKLLLSDSGFYLCAWSRLQYGTQYFGPGTRLLVL.

The chain joins TRBV19 to TRBJ1-1, with 8 positions matching TRBD1. J gave up 2 bases and V 7 bases, and 6 bases lay outside the gene matches. This CDR3 region has 14 residues. The germline gives CDR1 LNHDA, CDR2 SQIVND (reference sequence). Here the CDR3 DNA reads TGTGCCAGTACCCAGACAGGGGTAAACACTGAAGCTTTCTTT. The encoded protein is CASTQTGVNTEAFF.

This clone was counted once. The sample holds other DNA sequences that translate to the same CDR3. The chain combines TRBV6-4 with TRBJ2-2; tentative D call: TRBD1 (5 bases). The CDR3 extends over 14 amino acids. With 0 bases removed from V and 3 bases from J, the gap between germline ends came to 5 bases. Looked up from germline, CDR1 is MRHNA and CDR2 is SNTAGT. CDR3 nucleotides: TGTGCCAGCAGTGACTCAGGGGACACCGGGGAGCTGTTTTTT. Its protein is CASSDSGDTGELFF.

This chain's CDR3 is CATSRKVVGSVGYTF. Written as DNA, the CDR3 is TGTGCCACCAGCAGGAAGGTGGTGGGTAGCGTTGGCTACACCTTC. V and J are TRBV15 and TRBJ1-2; D ambiguous. The CDR3 is 15 residues long. Deletions cut 3 bases from V and 7 bases from J, with 18 bases between. Germline CDR1 is LNHNV and CDR2 is YYDKDF (reference sequence).

This sequence joins TRBV7-9 and TRBJ1-4; 7 nucleotides agree with TRBD1. Germline V gives CDR1 SEHNR, CDR2 FQNEAQ (reference sequence). The CDR3 is 16 residues long. The J segment lost 5 bases and the V segment lost 5 bases, leaving 11 bases of the junction unmatched. CDR3 sequence: CASSRTQTGNNEKLFF. The CDR3 DNA follows: TGTGCCAGCAGCCGAACCCAGACAGGGAACAATGAAAAACTGTTTTTT.

The J gene is TRBJ2-7, the V gene TRBV5-4; D is uncertain. The length of the CDR3 is 13 residues. The germline CDR1 and CDR2 sequences are SGHNT and YYREEE (reference sequence). V shed 3 bases and J shed 5 bases, with 12 bases lying between them. In DNA form, the CDR3 reads TGTGCCAGCAGCTCCCCCGGCAGGCACGAGCAGTACTTC. Translating it yields CASSSPGRHEQYF.

This clone has only a few counts. The chain recombines TRBV6-1 with TRBJ1-2, with D unclear. V dropped 8 bases and J dropped 3 bases, with 16 bases sitting between them. This CDR3 is built from 14 residues. The germline V gene encodes CDR1 MNHNS and CDR2 SASEGT. The CDR3 loop reads CASVPGSIDYGYTF. The DNA for the CDR3 is TGTGCCAGCGTCCCGGGGTCAATCGACTATGGCTACACCTTC.

This clone occurred a few times. This sequence joins TRBV11-2 and TRBJ1-4; D might be TRBD1 (6 bases). The CDR3 consists of 14 residues. CDR1 is SGHAT and CDR2 is FQNNGV in the germline V gene. V shed 7 bases and J shed 7 bases, with 16 bases lying between them. DNA of the CDR3: TGTGCCAGCACGGACAGCGGAGGCCCTGAAAAACTGTTTTTT. Translated: CASTDSGGPEKLFF.

The V gene is TRBV29-1, the J gene TRBJ2-1; a weak D match, TRBD2 (6 bases). Germline V lookup: CDR1 SQVTM, CDR2 ANQGSEA. The V gene lost 8 bases and the J gene lost 8 bases, with 13 bases spanning the gap. The CDR3 extends over 11 amino acids. The CDR3 sequence: CSTHTGDEQFF. CDR3 DNA sequence: TGCAGCACTCATACGGGGGATGAGCAGTTCTTC.

Of note for this clone: Germline is not matched at one junction end, which may reflect a read error. This rearrangement joins TRBV7-7 to TRBJ2-1; 9 nucleotides line up with TRBD1. The CDR3 length is 15 residues. Germline values: CDR1 SSHAT, CDR2 FNYEAQ (reference sequence). Written as DNA, the CDR3 is TGTGCTAGCAGCTCCGGGACAGGGTTAGGGAGTGAGCAGTTCTTC. Protein: CASSSGTGLGSEQFF.

The chain uses TRBV7-2 and TRBJ1-1; 7 nucleotides agree with TRBD1. The CDR3 loop spans 14 amino acids. CDR1 is SGHTA and CDR2 is FQGNSA in the germline V gene. With V trimmed by 5 bases and J by 1 base, 4 bases remained unmatched. The CDR3 loop reads CASSRDSKNTEAFF. CDR3 DNA: TGTGCCAGCAGCCGGGACAGCAAGAACACTGAAGCTTTCTTT.

The J gene is TRBJ1-1, the V gene TRBV27; no definite D call. This CDR3 spans 13 amino acids. V dropped 5 bases and J dropped 0 bases, with 7 bases sitting between them. Per the germline V gene, CDR1 is MNHEY and CDR2 is SMNVEV (reference sequence). The DNA of the CDR3 is TGTGCCAGCAGTAATCTGTTGAACACTGAAGCTTTCTTT. Translated, it gives CASSNLLNTEAFF.

The chain recombines TRBV7-9 with TRBJ1-4; D is unclear. The V end was cut by 5 bases, the J end by 8 bases, with 15 bases between. From germline, CDR1 is SEHNR and CDR2 FQNEAQ (reference sequence). The CDR3 sequence is 14 residues long. The CDR3 sequence is CASSPILVQEKLFF. CDR3 nucleotide sequence: TGTGCCAGCAGCCCCATTCTGGTCCAGGAAAAACTGTTTTTT.

In this sample, this clone turned up a few times. The genes are TRBV6-1 and TRBJ2-1, with D possibly being TRBD2 (6 bases). From germline, CDR1 is MNHNS and CDR2 SASEGT. V was shortened by 3 bases and J by 4 bases, with 16 bases between the two germline ends. The CDR3 consists of 16 residues. CDR3 loop: CASSDKYRDSYNEQFF. Here the CDR3 DNA reads TGTGCCAGCAGTGACAAATACCGGGACTCTTACAATGAGCAGTTCTTC.